What follows are 5 T cell receptor beta chains derived from one specimen sequenced in a study of T-cell reconstitution after alpha-beta-depleted transplantation in children. It was with unique molecular identifiers that the TCRbeta library was prepared. MiXCR, run by TCRdb on the PCR reads, gives a single entry per CDR3 protein. The sample holds a few hundred thousand distinct CDR3 sequences; 10% to 13% are singletons and the top ten take more than 2%. The material sequenced was PBMCs from the stem cell graft donor, taken from the stem cell graft. The receptors originated from a human donor who donated a stem cell graft to a child with acute lymphoblastic leukemia.

In this sample, this clonotype turned up a few times. The rearrangement joins TRBV6-1 to TRBJ1-2; D perhaps matches TRBD1 (6 bases). The V gene lost 6 bases and the J gene lost 8 bases, with 13 bases spanning the gap. Germline V gene data show CDR1 as MNHNS and CDR2 as SASEGT. The CDR3 totals 12 residues. The CDR3 reads CASRATGKGYTF. Written as DNA, the CDR3 is TGTGCCAGCAGGGCCACAGGGAAAGGCTACACCTTC.

V and J are TRBV6-2 or TRBV6-3 and TRBJ2-1, with 9 bases that match TRBD2. Germline CDR1 reads MNHEY; CDR2 reads SVGEGT. The junction had 9 bases not matched to a gene; V was cut back by 6 bases and J by 6 bases. This CDR3 comprises 15 residues. CDR3 sequence: CASSQRLADINEQFF. CDR3 in DNA: TGTGCCAGCAGCCAAAGACTAGCGGACATCAATGAGCAGTTCTTC.

This clonotype was seen a few times. The V gene is TRBV29-1, the J gene TRBJ2-3; tentatively, D is TRBD2 (5 bases). The ends were cut back, 3 bases at V and 5 bases at J, with 9 bases in the middle. Germline CDR1 and CDR2: SQVTM and ANQGSEA. The CDR3 is made up of 12 amino acids. CDR3 sequence: CSVEQEVDTQYF. Here the CDR3 DNA reads TGCAGCGTTGAGCAGGAGGTAGATACGCAGTATTTT.

The chain combines TRBV29-1 with TRBJ2-1; D may be TRBD1 (6 bases). The V gene lost 6 bases and the J gene lost 8 bases, with 20 bases spanning the gap. The length of the CDR3 is 14 residues. Per the germline V gene, CDR1 is SQVTM and CDR2 is ANQGSEA. The CDR3 nucleotides are TGCAGCGTGGGGCTGGACAGTAGTTTCGATGAGCAGTTCTTC. Protein sequence: CSVGLDSSFDEQFF.

At least ten counts were recorded for this clonotype. The CDR3 nucleotides read TGCAGTGCTAGAGATTATACGGGAGGTTCCTACGAGCAGTACTTC. The encoded protein is CSARDYTGGSYEQYF. The V call is TRBV20-1, the J call TRBJ2-7; 7 nucleotides align to TRBD2. The CDR3 sequence is 15 residues long. Trimming cost V 0 bases and J 1 base; bases outside gene matches: 6. From germline, CDR1 is DFQATT and CDR2 SNEGSKA (reference sequence).